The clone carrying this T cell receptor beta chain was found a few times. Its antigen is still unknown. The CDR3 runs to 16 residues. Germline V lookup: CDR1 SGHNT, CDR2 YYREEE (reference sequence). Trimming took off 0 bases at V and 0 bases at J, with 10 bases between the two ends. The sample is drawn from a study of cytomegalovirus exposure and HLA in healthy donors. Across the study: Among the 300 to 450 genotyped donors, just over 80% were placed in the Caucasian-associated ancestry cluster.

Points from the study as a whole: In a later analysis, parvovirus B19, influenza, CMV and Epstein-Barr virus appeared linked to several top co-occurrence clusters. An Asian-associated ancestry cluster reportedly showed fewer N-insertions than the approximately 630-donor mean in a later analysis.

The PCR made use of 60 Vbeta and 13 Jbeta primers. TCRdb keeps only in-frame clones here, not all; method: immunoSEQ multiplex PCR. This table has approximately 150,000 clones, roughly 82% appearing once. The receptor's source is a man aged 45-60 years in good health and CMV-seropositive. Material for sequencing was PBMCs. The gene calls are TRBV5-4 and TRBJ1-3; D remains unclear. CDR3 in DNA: TGTGCCAGCAGCTTGGACCCGGGAAACTCTGGAAACACCATATATTTT. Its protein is CASSLDPGNSGNTIYF.